The clone carrying this TCR beta chain was counted only a few times. What it recognizes is unknown. The data belong to a study of identical twins. Study findings and constraints: Invariant MAIT and iNKT cells could partly confound zero-insertion analyses.

TCRdb redid the calling of the 5' RACE reads with MiXCR, one entry per CDR3 protein. The data contain some 1,700,000 distinct CDR3 sequences, under 35% of them seen just once; the ten biggest clones take up over 0.25%. Donors uniformly comprised healthy Caucasians. Germline V gives CDR1 MGHDK, CDR2 SYGVNS. The CDR3 sequence is 14 residues long. Between the trimmed V and J ends, which lost 1 base and 2 bases, there was a span of 9 bases. Material: cord blood. This chain uses TRBV25-1 with TRBJ2-7, with TRBD1 as a possible D gene (6 bases). This TCR was sampled from a newborn girl in good health. CDR3 amino acids: CASSEWDMPYEQYF. The CDR3 bases are TGTGCCAGCAGTGAATGGGACATGCCCTACGAGCAGTACTTC.